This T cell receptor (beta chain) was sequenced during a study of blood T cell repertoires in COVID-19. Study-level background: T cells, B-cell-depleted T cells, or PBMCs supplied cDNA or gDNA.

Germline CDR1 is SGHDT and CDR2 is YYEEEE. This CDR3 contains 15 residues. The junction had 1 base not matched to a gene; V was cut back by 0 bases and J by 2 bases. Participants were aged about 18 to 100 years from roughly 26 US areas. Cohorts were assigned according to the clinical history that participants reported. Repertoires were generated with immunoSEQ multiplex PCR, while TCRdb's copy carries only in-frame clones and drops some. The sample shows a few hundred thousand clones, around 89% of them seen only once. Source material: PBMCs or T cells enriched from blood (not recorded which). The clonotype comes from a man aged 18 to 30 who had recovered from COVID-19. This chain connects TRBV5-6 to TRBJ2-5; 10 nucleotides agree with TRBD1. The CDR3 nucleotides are TGTGCCAGCAGCTTGGTGGACAGGGGGCAAGAGACCCAGTACTTC. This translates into CASSLVDRGQETQYF.